These T cell receptor beta chains were read from a single sample in a study of prognosis after radiotherapy for stage I lung cancer. TCRdb re-called the multiplex PCR reads through MiXCR, storing one row per CDR3 protein. The sample includes 8,500 to 13,000 distinct CDR3 sequences, 45% to 65% seen only once; the top ten take roughly 7%. The input for sequencing was PBMCs, taken before or after stereotactic body radiation therapy (not recorded which). These receptors came from a donor at least 50 years old with non-small cell lung cancer. Each CDR3 is given with its conserved first and last residue. D genes are given only for firm matches. Not every row has a clone size; where given, it reads once, few, many or a size class.

j_call v_call d_call clone_size cdr3_aa cdr3_nt
TRBJ1-2 TRBV2 NA once CATGSRGRGYTF TGTGCCACGGGGAGCAGGGGACGCGGCTACACCTTC
TRBJ1-2 TRBV24-1 NA medium-sized CATSDLLDGYTF TGTGCCACCAGTGATTTGTTGGATGGCTACACCTTC
TRBJ1-1 TRBV15 TRBD1 medium-sized CATSTGTVQAEAFF TGTGCCACCAGCACCGGGACAGTCCAAGCTGAAGCTTTCTTT
TRBJ2-1 TRBV11-3 NA medium-sized CASSLVGYNEQFF TGTGCCAGCAGCTTAGTTGGATACAATGAGCAGTTCTTC
TRBJ2-2 TRBV6-2/TRBV6-3 NA NA CASGRTVTGELFF TGTGCCAGCGGGAGGACAGTGACCGGGGAGCTGTTTTTT
TRBJ1-6 TRBV6-1 NA medium-sized CASTWTNSPLHF TGTGCCAGCACATGGACCAATTCACCCCTCCACTTT
TRBJ1-5 TRBV28 NA NA CASTENNSNQPQNF TGTGCCAGCACGGAAAATAATAGCAATCAGCCCCAGAATTTT
TRBJ2-2 TRBV12-3/TRBV12-4 NA once CASIGQAGTGELFF TGTGCCAGCATAGGGCAGGCGGGTACCGGGGAGCTGTTTTTT
TRBJ1-2 TRBV24-1 TRBD1 NA CATSESDREYGYTF TGTGCCACCAGTGAGTCAGACAGGGAATATGGCTACACCTTC
TRBJ2-1 TRBV20-1 NA NA CSARGVGVGSYNEQFF TGCAGTGCTAGAGGGGTCGGTGTGGGCTCCTACAATGAGCAGTTCTTC
TRBJ1-6 TRBV6-1 TRBD1 medium-sized CASRQGQGLSPLHF TGTGCCAGCAGACAGGGACAGGGCCTTTCACCCCTCCACTTT
TRBJ1-2 TRBV6-1 NA NA CASSPRAVYGYTF TGTGCCAGCAGCCCACGGGCGGTTTATGGCTACACCTTC
TRBJ1-2 TRBV12-3/TRBV12-4 TRBD1 NA CASSRQGVYRYGYTF TGTGCCAGCAGCCGTCAGGGGGTGTATCGCTATGGCTACACCTTC
TRBJ2-3 TRBV9 TRBD2 medium-sized CASSAQRRGRGFADTQYF TGTGCCAGCAGCGCCCAAAGGCGCGGGAGAGGTTTCGCAGATACGCAGTATTTT